The 31 T cell receptor beta chains given below trace back to one sample, sequenced in a study of T cells in Graves' hyperthyroidism and ophthalmopathy (dated by TCRdb to the late 2010s). Libraries were prepared through multiplex PCR. Sequencing was carried out with an Illumina HiSeq 2000. TCR beta CDR3 regions were amplified from RNA transcripts. The TCR CDR3 was subjected to a first round of RT-PCR using the HTBI primer set and the Qiagen OneStep RT-PCR kit. TCRdb handled the public reads itself, with Q25 trimming in fastp and clone calling in MiXCR, and kept productive beta chains. Identical CDR3 protein sequences are pooled into one entry, listed with their most common genes and DNA. Across this sample there are roughly 100,000 distinct CDR3 sequences, with around 50% seen only once. Of the sample, 25% to 30% falls within the top ten clones. Source material: blood. Receptors were obtained from a woman between 40 and 50 years old with Graves' hyperthyroidism.

This chain uses TRBV7-3 with TRBJ2-7; 11 positions match TRBD1. The CDR3 totals 14 residues. Per germline, CDR1 SGHTA and CDR2 FQGTGA. Trimming took 6 bases from V and 7 from J; bases not matched to a gene: 8. The CDR3 is CASSNGQGAEEQYF. CDR3 nucleotide sequence: TGTGCCAGCAGTAACGGACAGGGGGCGGAAGAGCAGTACTTC. The full variable domain, rest sourced from reference TRBV7-3 and TRBJ2-7, is GAGVSQTPSNKVTEKGKYVELRCDPISGHTALYWYRQSLGQGPEFLIYFQGTGAADDSGLPNDRFFAVRPEGSVSTLKIQRTERGDSAVYLCASSNGQGAEEQYFGPGTRLTVT.

The chain recombines TRBV7-3 with TRBJ2-7; TRBD2 matches at 13 bases. The germline gives CDR1 SGHTA, CDR2 FQGTGA. This CDR3 contains 15 residues. V was clipped by 3 bases and J by 6 bases; unmatched bases: 5. DNA of the CDR3: TGTGCCAGCAGCTTTGGGACTAGCGGGATCGGCGAGCAGTACTTC. Encoded protein: CASSFGTSGIGEQYF.

This clonotype occurred many times. The chain uses TRBV15 and TRBJ2-7; a possible D gene is TRBD1 (6 bases). Trimming took 1 base from V and 3 from J, leaving 7 bases between them. CDR1 and CDR2 from the germline V gene are LNHNV and YYDKDF (reference sequence). The CDR3 consists of 13 residues. CDR3 loop: CATSRGRGYEQYF. CDR3 sequence (DNA): TGTGCCACCAGCAGAGGCAGGGGCTACGAGCAGTACTTC.

The chain couples TRBV7-8 to TRBJ2-5; tentative D call: TRBD2 (5 bases). Germline CDR1 is SGHVS and CDR2 is FQNEAQ. This CDR3 is built from 10 residues. The V gene lost 5 bases and the J gene lost 10 bases, with 8 bases spanning the gap. As DNA, the CDR3 is TGTGCCAGCAGCGTGGGAGACCAGTACTTC. Translating it yields CASSVGDQYF.

This clonotype was seen at least ten times. V usage is TRBV7-2 and J usage is TRBJ1-5; 7 nucleotides agree with TRBD1. CDR3 length: 14 residues. CDR1 is SGHTA and CDR2 is FQGNSA in the germline V gene. J was trimmed by 3 bases and V by 2 bases; bases with no gene match: 1. The CDR3 DNA reads as TGTGCCAGCAGCTTAAGGGGGCACAATCAGCCCCAGCATTTT. This codes for CASSLRGHNQPQHF.

There are many counts of this clonotype. The rearrangement joins TRBV5-5 to TRBJ2-7; 8 nucleotides agree with TRBD1. V lost 4 bases and J lost 9; bases outside the gene matches: 15. This CDR3 is 15 amino acids long. Germline V gives CDR1 SGHKS, CDR2 YYEKEE (reference sequence). The CDR3 sequence is CASSPGGEPIVWQYF. Here the CDR3 DNA reads TGTGCCAGCAGCCCAGGGGGCGAGCCCATTGTGTGGCAGTACTTC.

This clonotype was observed at least ten times. The rearrangement links TRBV7-2 to TRBJ1-5, with TRBD1 identical over 7 bases. The V gene's germline CDR1 is SGHTA and CDR2 FQGNSA. There are 14 residues in the CDR3. The ends lost 5 bases at V and 4 bases at J; junction bases unmatched: 5. The CDR3: CASSLQGTNQPQHF. The CDR3 coding sequence is TGTGCCAGCAGCCTACAGGGGACGAATCAGCCCCAGCATTTT.

In this sample, this clonotype turned up a few times. This sequence joins TRBV10-3 and TRBJ1-5; D gene ambiguous. The germline CDR1 and CDR2 sequences are ENHRY and SYGVKD. The CDR3 loop spans 13 amino acids. V dropped 2 bases and J dropped 6 bases, with 8 bases sitting between them. CDR3 sequence (DNA): TGTGCCATCAGTGAGGAGGGAATTCAGCCCCAGCATTTT. Its protein product is CAISEEGIQPQHF.

This chain joins TRBV7-9 and TRBJ2-5; D ambiguous. With 3 bases removed from V and 5 bases from J, the gap between germline ends came to 13 bases. This CDR3 is 14 amino acids long. Germline V CDR1 and CDR2: SEHNR, FQNEAQ (reference sequence). CDR3 protein: CASSLSGVGETQYF. The CDR3, as DNA: TGTGCCAGCAGCTTGTCTGGGGTGGGGGAGACCCAGTACTTC. The full variable domain, rest sourced from reference TRBV7-9 and TRBJ2-5, is DTGVSQNPRHKITKRGQNVTFRCDPISEHNRLYWYRQTLGQGPEFLTYFQNEAQLEKSRLLSDRFSAERPKGSFSTLEIQRTEQGDSAMYLCASSLSGVGETQYFGPGTRLLVL.

The J gene is TRBJ1-1, the V gene TRBV10-3; D perhaps matches TRBD1 (5 bases). V dropped 10 bases and J dropped 1 base, with 10 bases sitting between them. Germline CDR1 reads ENHRY; CDR2 reads SYGVKD. This CDR3 has 12 amino acids. The CDR3 nucleotides read TGTGCCACCGGGACGGAGAACACTGAAGCTTTCTTT. Amino acid sequence: CATGTENTEAFF.

This clonotype came up many times. This chain uses TRBV7-2 with TRBJ2-2, with D uncertain. The CDR3 spans 12 residues. Germline-derived CDR1 and CDR2 are SGHTA and FQGNSA. Trimming removed 4 bases at V and 4 bases at J, with 4 bases between. CDR3 sequence reads: CASSWITGELFF. The CDR3 DNA reads as TGTGCCAGCAGCTGGATCACCGGGGAGCTGTTTTTT.

This clonotype occurred many times. Its ends do not fully match the called genes, so a read error is possible. The chain combines TRBV7-2 with TRBJ2-7; 8 positions match TRBD1. Germline CDR1 reads SGHTA; CDR2 reads FQGNSA. The CDR3 has 14 residues. The CDR3 DNA is TGTGCTAGCAGCTTCCCAGGGGGCACCTACGAGCAGTACTTC. Translated: CASSFPGGTYEQYF.

V usage is TRBV7-8 and J usage is TRBJ2-7; 9 bases align to TRBD2. The ends lost 3 bases at V and 6 bases at J; junction bases unmatched: 6. The length of the CDR3 is 14 residues. CDR1 and CDR2 from the germline V gene are SGHVS and FQNEAQ. The CDR3 coding sequence is TGTGCCAGCAGCTTCGGTAGCGGGAGTAGCGAGCAGTACTTC. This codes for CASSFGSGSSEQYF.

This chain uses TRBV2 with TRBJ1-2; D is ambiguous. V gave up 0 bases and J gave up 3 bases, with 8 bases separating them. This CDR3 spans 14 amino acids. Germline CDR1 and CDR2: SNHLY and FYNNEI. The CDR3 nucleotides are TGTGCCAGCAGTGAAGCGCCTAGGTACTATGGCTACACCTTC. It is translated as CASSEAPRYYGYTF.

The chain's CDR3 is CASSLGGRVDEQYF. The CDR3 DNA follows: TGTGCCAGCAGCTTGGGCGGGAGAGTGGACGAGCAGTACTTC. The genes are TRBV7-9 and TRBJ2-7; 7 bases align to TRBD2. J gave up 5 bases and V 3 bases, and 7 bases lay outside the gene matches. The CDR3 is 14 residues long. Germline V lookup: CDR1 SEHNR, CDR2 FQNEAQ (reference sequence).

This clonotype was seen repeatedly, ten times or more. This chain uses TRBV28 with TRBJ1-1; D is ambiguous. CDR3 length equals 13 residues. V was shortened by 3 bases and J by 1 base, with 6 bases between the two germline ends. CDR1 is MDHEN and CDR2 is SYDVKM in the germline V gene. This chain's CDR3 is CASSFNANTEAFF. The CDR3 DNA is TGTGCCAGCAGTTTTAACGCGAACACTGAAGCTTTCTTT.

This clonotype appeared many times. V and J are TRBV5-1 and TRBJ1-4; 7 nucleotides match TRBD1. Losses at the gene ends were 7 bases for V and 8 bases for J; bases not matched to a gene: 11. The germline CDR1 and CDR2 sequences are SGHRS and YFSETQ. This CDR3 has 14 amino acids. CDR3 in amino acids: CASGEQGRGEKLFF. Here the CDR3 DNA reads TGCGCCAGCGGAGAACAGGGGAGAGGGGAAAAACTGTTTTTT. The complete variable domain, with remaining parts taken from reference TRBV5-1 and TRBJ1-4, reads KAGVTQTPRYLIKTRGQQVTLSCSPISGHRSVSWYQQTPGQGLQFLFEYFSETQRNKGNFPGRFSGRQFSNSRSEMNVSTLELGDSALYLCASGEQGRGEKLFFGSGTQLSVL.

This clonotype was picked up many times. The chain couples TRBV27 to TRBJ2-7; maybe TRBD1 (6 bases). The CDR3 runs to 18 residues. The germline gives CDR1 MNHEY, CDR2 SMNVEV (reference sequence). V dropped 5 bases and J dropped 5 bases, with 28 bases sitting between them. CDR3: CASSPRYGQLSRTHEQYF. CDR3 coding DNA: TGTGCCAGCAGTCCAAGATATGGACAGCTAAGCCGTACCCACGAGCAGTACTTC.

The chain couples TRBV10-3 to TRBJ2-7; D remains unclear. In germline, CDR1 is ENHRY, CDR2 SYGVKD. Trimming pared 8 bases from V and 7 bases from J, leaving 12 bases between. CDR3 length equals 11 residues. The CDR3 nucleotides are TGTGCCATCGGGTGGGGTGGAGAGCAGTACTTC. Residues: CAIGWGGEQYF.

This clonotype was recorded only once. The rearrangement links TRBV7-9 to TRBJ1-2, with a weak D call TRBD1 (5 bases). CDR3 size: 14 residues. Germline V gene sequence: CDR1 SEHNR, CDR2 FQNEAQ (reference sequence). V lost 5 bases and J lost 4, with 14 bases in between. CDR3 protein: CASSLGEVVYGYTF. The CDR3 bases are TGTGCCAGCAGCCTAGGGGAGGTGGTCTATGGCTACACCTTC.

This clonotype was observed at least ten times. This CDR3 reads CASSLARREETQYF. The CDR3 DNA follows: TGTGCCAGCAGCTTAGCGCGGAGGGAAGAGACCCAGTACTTC. V and J are TRBV7-2 and TRBJ2-5; TRBD2 is a possible D gene (6 bases). The germline V gene has CDR1 SGHTA and CDR2 FQGNSA. The CDR3 has 14 amino acids. V shed 0 bases and J shed 3 bases, with 8 bases lying between them.

On this clonotype itself: It may be a read error: a sequence one base away is much more abundant. The chain is built from TRBV7-2 and TRBJ1-2; D is perhaps TRBD1 (6 bases). The CDR3 contains 16 residues. The V end lost 2 bases, the J end lost 3 bases, and 16 bases lay between the germline ends. The germline V gene encodes CDR1 SGHTA and CDR2 FQGNSA. DNA for the CDR3: TGTGCCAGCAGCTTAAAGGGTTCCTCAGGGGACTATGGCTACACCTTC. Its translation is CASSLKGSSGDYGYTF.

This clonotype was observed at least ten times. The chain couples TRBV6-5 to TRBJ1-5; no clear D gene. The CDR3 extends over 13 amino acids. V gave up 4 bases and J gave up 1 base, with 5 bases separating them. The germline V gene encodes CDR1 MNHEY and CDR2 SVGAGI. The CDR3 sequence is CASSSRSNQPQHF. The CDR3 bases are TGTGCCAGCAGTTCCAGGAGCAATCAGCCCCAGCATTTT.

CDR3 DNA sequence: TGTGCCAGCAGCTCGACAGGGGGAACGGGTCAGCCCCAGCATTTT. This translates into CASSSTGGTGQPQHF. The chain joins TRBV7-8 to TRBJ1-5; 9 nucleotides agree with TRBD1. V shed 4 bases, J shed 6 bases, and the junction held 7 bases outside the gene matches. Per the germline V gene, CDR1 is SGHVS and CDR2 is FQNEAQ. The CDR3 consists of 15 residues.

This clonotype appeared a few times. The V call is TRBV5-1, the J call TRBJ2-3; D is unclear. This CDR3 has 14 amino acids. Germline V gives CDR1 SGHRS, CDR2 YFSETQ. Trimming stripped 0 bases from V and 2 bases from J, with 7 bases between. CDR3 DNA sequence: TGCGCCAGCAGCTTGGAGGATACCACAGATACGCAGTATTTT. The encoded protein is CASSLEDTTDTQYF.

The gene calls are TRBV4-1 and TRBJ1-1; D ambiguous. V was pared by 1 base and J by 8 bases, with 11 bases between. This CDR3 region has 13 residues. Germline V gene data show CDR1 as MGHRA and CDR2 as YSYEKL. The DNA for the CDR3 is TGCGCCAGCAGCCAAGGGGGTAGGCCGGAAGCTTTCTTT. Its translation is CASSQGGRPEAFF.

This clonotype was recorded a few times. The V call is TRBV15, the J call TRBJ2-5, with 7 bases identical to TRBD1. The CDR3 consists of 13 residues. The J segment lost 5 bases and the V segment lost 3 bases, leaving 3 bases of the junction unmatched. Per germline, CDR1 LNHNV and CDR2 YYDKDF (reference sequence). For the CDR3, the DNA is TGTGCCACCAGCAGGGACAGGACCGAGACCCAGTACTTC. Translation gives CATSRDRTETQYF.

This clonotype is termed medium-sized. This chain connects TRBV10-3 to TRBJ1-1; 8 bases are shared with TRBD1. The CDR3 runs to 14 residues. The ends lost 4 bases at V and 0 bases at J; junction bases unmatched: 1. Looked up from germline, CDR1 is ENHRY and CDR2 is SYGVKD. The CDR3 reads CAISGTGMNTEAFF. The CDR3 bases are TGTGCCATCAGTGGGACAGGGATGAACACTGAAGCTTTCTTT.

Turning to this clonotype: The DNA is omitted, as the CDR3 cannot be located on it reliably, and the CDR3 follows TCRdb's listing. The chain combines TRBV10-3 with TRBJ1-2. The CDR3 extends over 14 residues, inclusive of both ends. CDR1 is ENHRY and CDR2 is SYGVKD in the germline V gene. CDR3 region: CAICSASRSYGYTF.

This clonotype showed up just a few times. The junction does not match germline at one end; this may be a read error. This chain joins TRBV4-1 and TRBJ1-1; 8 bases agree with TRBD1. Germline assignment: CDR1 MGHRA and CDR2 YSYEKL. This CDR3 contains 16 residues. The CDR3 DNA is TGTGCCAGCAGTTTAGGTCCGGGACAGGTGAACACTGAAGCTTTCTTT. Translating gives CASSLGPGQVNTEAFF.

The V gene is TRBV2, the J gene TRBJ2-2; D unresolved. Trimming cost V 1 base and J 4 bases, with 4 bases left between them. Germline V lookup: CDR1 SNHLY, CDR2 FYNNEI. This CDR3 has 13 residues. The CDR3 DNA is TGTGCCAGCAGTGAAGGGGGCACCGGGGAGCTGTTTTTT. Its translation: CASSEGGTGELFF.